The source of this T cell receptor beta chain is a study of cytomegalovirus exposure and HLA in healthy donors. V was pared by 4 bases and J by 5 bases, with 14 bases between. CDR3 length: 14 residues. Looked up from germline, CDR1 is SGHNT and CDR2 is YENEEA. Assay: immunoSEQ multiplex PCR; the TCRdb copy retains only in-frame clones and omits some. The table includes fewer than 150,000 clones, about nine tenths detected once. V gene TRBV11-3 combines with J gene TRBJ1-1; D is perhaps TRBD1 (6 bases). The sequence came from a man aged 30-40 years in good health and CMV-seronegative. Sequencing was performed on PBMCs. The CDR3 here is CASSSGEMGTEAFF. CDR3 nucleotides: TGTGCCAGCAGCTCAGGGGAAATGGGGACTGAAGCTTTCTTT. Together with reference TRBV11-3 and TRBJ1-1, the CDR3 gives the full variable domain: EAGVVQSPRYKIIEKKQPVAFWCNPISGHNTLYWYLQNLGQGPELLIRYENEEAVDDSQLPKDRFSAERLKGVDSTLKIQPAELGDSAVYLCASSSGEMGTEAFFGQGTRLTVV.